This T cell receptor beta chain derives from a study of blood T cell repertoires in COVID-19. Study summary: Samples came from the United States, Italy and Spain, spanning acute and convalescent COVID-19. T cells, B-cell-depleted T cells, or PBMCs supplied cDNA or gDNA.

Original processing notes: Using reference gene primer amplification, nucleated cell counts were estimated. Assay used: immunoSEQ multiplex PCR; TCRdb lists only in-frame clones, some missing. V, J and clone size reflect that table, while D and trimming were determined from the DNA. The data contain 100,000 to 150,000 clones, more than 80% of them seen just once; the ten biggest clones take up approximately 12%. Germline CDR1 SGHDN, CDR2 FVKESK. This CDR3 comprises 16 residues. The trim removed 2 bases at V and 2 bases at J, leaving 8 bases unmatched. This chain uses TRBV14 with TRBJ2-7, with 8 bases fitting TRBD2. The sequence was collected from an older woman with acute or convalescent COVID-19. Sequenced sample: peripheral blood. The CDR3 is CASSQHLLADTYEQYF. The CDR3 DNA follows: TGTGCCAGCAGCCAACACTTACTAGCGGATACCTACGAGCAGTACTTC. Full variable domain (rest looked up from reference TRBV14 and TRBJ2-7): EAGVTQFPSHSVIEKGQTVTLRCDPISGHDNLYWYRRVMGKEIKFLLHFVKESKQDESGMPNNRFLAERTGGTYSTLKVQPAELEDSGVYFCASSQHLLADTYEQYFGPGTRLTVT.